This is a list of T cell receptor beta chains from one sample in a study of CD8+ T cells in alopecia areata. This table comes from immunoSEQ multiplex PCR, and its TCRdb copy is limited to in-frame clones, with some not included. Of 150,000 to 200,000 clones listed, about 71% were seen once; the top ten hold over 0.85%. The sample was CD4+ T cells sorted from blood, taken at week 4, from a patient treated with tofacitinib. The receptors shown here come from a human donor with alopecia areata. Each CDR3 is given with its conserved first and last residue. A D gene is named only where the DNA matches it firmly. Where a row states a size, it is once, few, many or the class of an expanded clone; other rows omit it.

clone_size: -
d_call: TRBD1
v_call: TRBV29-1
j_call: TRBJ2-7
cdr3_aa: CSVVDRQGSYEQYF
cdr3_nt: TGCAGCGTTGTCGACCGACAGGGATCCTACGAGCAGTACTTC

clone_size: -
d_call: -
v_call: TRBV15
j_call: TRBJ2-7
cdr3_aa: CATSRASYEQYF
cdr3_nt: TGTGCCACCAGCAGAGCGAGCTACGAGCAGTACTTC

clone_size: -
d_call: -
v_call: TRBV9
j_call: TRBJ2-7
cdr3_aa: CASSAGGSAKVYEQYF
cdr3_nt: TGTGCCAGCAGCGCCGGGGGTAGCGCGAAAGTCTACGAGCAGTACTTC

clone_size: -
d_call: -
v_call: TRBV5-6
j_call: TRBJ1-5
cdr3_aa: CASSLTGPNQPQHF
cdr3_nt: TGTGCCAGCAGCTTGACGGGACCCAATCAGCCCCAGCATTTT

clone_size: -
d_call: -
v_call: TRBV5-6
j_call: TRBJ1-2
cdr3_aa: CASSLRRTLLYGYTF
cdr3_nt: TGTGCCAGCAGCTTGCGCCGGACACTCCTTTATGGCTACACCTTC

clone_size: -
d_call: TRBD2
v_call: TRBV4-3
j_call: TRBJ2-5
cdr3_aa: CASSQVAGGPQETQYF
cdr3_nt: TGCGCCAGCAGCCAAGTAGCGGGGGGCCCCCAAGAGACCCAGTACTTC

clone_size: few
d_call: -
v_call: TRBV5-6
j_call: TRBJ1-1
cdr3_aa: CASTQTLGAAEAFF
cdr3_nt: TGTGCCAGCACCCAAACTTTGGGGGCGGCTGAAGCTTTCTTT

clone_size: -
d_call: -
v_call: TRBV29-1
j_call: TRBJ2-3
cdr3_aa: CSVKTSTDTQYF
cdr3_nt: TGCAGCGTTAAAACCAGCACAGATACGCAGTATTTT

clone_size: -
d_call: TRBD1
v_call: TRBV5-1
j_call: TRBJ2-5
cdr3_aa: CASSFGTAQETQYF
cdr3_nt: TGCGCCAGCAGCTTTGGGACAGCTCAAGAGACCCAGTACTTC

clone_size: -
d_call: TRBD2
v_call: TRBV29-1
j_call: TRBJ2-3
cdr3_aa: CSVEDLGGGNTDTQYF
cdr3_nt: TGCAGCGTTGAAGATCTGGGCGGGGGGAATACAGATACGCAGTATTTT

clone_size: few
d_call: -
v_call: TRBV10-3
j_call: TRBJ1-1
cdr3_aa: CAISEGGLEAFF
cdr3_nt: TGTGCCATCAGTGAAGGGGGACTCGAAGCTTTCTTT

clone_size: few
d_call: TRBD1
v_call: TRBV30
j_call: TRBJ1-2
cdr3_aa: CAWRGWGQGDRTDGYTF
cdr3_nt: TGTGCCTGGAGAGGGTGGGGACAGGGAGATCGTACGGATGGCTACACCTTC

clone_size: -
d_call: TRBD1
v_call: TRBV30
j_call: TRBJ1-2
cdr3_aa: CAWSVGGDGYTF
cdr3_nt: TGTGCCTGGAGTGTAGGGGGCGATGGCTACACCTTC

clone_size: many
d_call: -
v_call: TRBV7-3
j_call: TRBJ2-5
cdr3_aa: CASSPTGLQETQYF
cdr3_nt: TGTGCCAGCAGCCCTACAGGGCTCCAAGAGACCCAGTACTTC

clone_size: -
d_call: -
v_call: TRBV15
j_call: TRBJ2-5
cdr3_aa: CATSTTGDFQETQYF
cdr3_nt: TGTGCCACCAGCACGACCGGGGACTTTCAAGAGACCCAGTACTTC

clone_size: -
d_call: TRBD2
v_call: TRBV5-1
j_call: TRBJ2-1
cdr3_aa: CASTLAGFYNEQFF
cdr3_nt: TGCGCCAGCACACTAGCGGGGTTCTACAATGAGCAGTTCTTC

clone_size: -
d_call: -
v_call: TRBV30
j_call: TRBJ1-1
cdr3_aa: CAWRTLGFQAFF
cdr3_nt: TGTGCCTGGAGGACCCTCGGCTTCCAGGCTTTCTTT

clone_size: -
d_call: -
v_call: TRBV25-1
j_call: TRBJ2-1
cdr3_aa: CASSVGTPYNEQFF
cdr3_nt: TGTGCCAGCAGTGTCGGGACACCATACAATGAGCAGTTCTTC

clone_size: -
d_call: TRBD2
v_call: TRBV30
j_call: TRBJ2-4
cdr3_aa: CAWSKVAGKDIQYF
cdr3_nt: TGTGCCTGGAGTAAGGTAGCGGGGAAGGACATTCAGTACTTC

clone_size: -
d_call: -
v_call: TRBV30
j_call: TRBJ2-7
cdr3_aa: CAWSTQLVGQYF
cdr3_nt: TGTGCCTGGAGCACCCAGCTAGTCGGGCAGTACTTC

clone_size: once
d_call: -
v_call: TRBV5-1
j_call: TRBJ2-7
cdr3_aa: CASSLSPSPDEQYF
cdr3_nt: TGCGCCAGCAGCTTGTCTCCATCCCCCGACGAGCAGTACTTC

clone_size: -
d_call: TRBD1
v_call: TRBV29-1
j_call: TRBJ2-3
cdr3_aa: CSGDRGRGTDTQYF
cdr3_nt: TGCAGCGGTGACAGGGGCCGCGGCACAGATACGCAGTATTTT

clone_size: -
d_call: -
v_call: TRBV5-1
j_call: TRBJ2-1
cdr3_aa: CASSFLNEQFF
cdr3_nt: TGCGCCAGCAGCTTTCTCAATGAGCAGTTCTTC

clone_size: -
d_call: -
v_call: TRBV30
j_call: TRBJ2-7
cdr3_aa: CAWSAKGSGHYEQYF
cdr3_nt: TGTGCCTGGAGTGCCAAGGGGTCGGGGCACTACGAGCAGTACTTC

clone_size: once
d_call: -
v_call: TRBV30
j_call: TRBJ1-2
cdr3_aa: CAWFSEVSGYTF
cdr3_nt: TGTGCCTGGTTCTCGGAGGTTTCTGGCTACACCTTC

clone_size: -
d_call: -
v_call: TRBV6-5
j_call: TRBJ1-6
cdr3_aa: CASLWSTNSPLHF
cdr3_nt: TGTGCCAGCCTGTGGTCGACTAATTCACCCCTCCACTTT

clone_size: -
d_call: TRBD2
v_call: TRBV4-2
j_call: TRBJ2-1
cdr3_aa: CASSQLAGGPGEQFF
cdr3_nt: TGTGCCAGCAGCCAACTAGCGGGGGGTCCCGGCGAGCAGTTCTTC

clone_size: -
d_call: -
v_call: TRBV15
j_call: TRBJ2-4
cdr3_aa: CATSRGDLAKNIQYF
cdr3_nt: TGTGCCACCAGCAGAGGGGACTTGGCCAAAAACATTCAGTACTTC

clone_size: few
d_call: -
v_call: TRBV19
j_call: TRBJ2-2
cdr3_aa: CASSIWGAGELFF
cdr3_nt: TGTGCCAGTAGTATATGGGGTGCCGGGGAGCTGTTTTTT

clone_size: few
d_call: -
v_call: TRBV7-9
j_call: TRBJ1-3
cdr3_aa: CASSRGVTISGNTIYF
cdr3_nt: TGTGCCAGCAGCCGGGGGGTAACGATCTCTGGAAACACCATATATTTT

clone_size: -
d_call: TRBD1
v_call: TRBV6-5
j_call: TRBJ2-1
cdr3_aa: CASRGWGQGYNEQFF
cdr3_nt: TGTGCCAGCAGGGGGTGGGGACAGGGGTACAATGAGCAGTTCTTC

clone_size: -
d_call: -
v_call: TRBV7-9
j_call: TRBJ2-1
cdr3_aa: CASRQGYNEQFF
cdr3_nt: TGTGCCAGCAGGCAGGGTTACAATGAGCAGTTCTTC

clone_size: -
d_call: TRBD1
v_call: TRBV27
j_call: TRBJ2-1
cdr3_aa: CASSLRNRGYNEQFF
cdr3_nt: TGTGCCAGCAGTTTACGGAACAGGGGCTACAATGAGCAGTTCTTC

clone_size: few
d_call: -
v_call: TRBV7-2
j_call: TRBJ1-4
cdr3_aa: CASSLNQQGSEKLFF
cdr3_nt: TGTGCCAGCAGCTTAAATCAACAGGGCAGTGAAAAACTGTTTTTT

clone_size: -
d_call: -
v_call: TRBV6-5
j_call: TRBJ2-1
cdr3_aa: CASSYQGLSSYNEQFF
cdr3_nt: TGTGCCAGCAGTTACCAAGGGCTATCCTCCTACAATGAGCAGTTCTTC

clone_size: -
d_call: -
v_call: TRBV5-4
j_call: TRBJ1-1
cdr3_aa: CASNDWNTEAFF
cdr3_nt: TGTGCCAGCAACGATTGGAACACTGAAGCTTTCTTT

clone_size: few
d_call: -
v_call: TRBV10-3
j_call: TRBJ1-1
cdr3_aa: CAISDLRRFEAFF
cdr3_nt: TGTGCCATCAGTGACCTCAGGAGATTTGAAGCTTTCTTT

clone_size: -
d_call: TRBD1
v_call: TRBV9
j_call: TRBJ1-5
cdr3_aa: CASSVTGDSNQPQHF
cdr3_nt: TGTGCCAGCAGCGTCACAGGGGATAGCAATCAGCCCCAGCATTTT

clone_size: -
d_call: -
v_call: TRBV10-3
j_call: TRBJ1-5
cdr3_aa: CAISDEVRGNQPQHF
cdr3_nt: TGTGCCATCAGTGATGAGGTACGGGGCAATCAGCCCCAGCATTTT

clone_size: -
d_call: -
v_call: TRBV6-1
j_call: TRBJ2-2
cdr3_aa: CASGTSTGELFF
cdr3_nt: TGTGCCAGCGGTACTTCCACCGGGGAGCTGTTTTTT

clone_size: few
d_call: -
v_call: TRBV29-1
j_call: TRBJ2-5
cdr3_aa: CSVGRQETQYF
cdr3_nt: TGCAGCGTTGGACGGCAGGAGACCCAGTACTTC

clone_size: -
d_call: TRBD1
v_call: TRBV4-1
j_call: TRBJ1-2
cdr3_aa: CASSSQDRGPYGYTF
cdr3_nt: TGCGCCAGCAGCAGTCAGGACAGGGGGCCCTATGGCTACACCTTC

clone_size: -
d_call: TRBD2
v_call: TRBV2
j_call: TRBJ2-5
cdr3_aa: CASGGLAGRETQYF
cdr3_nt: TGTGCCAGTGGTGGACTAGCGGGGCGAGAGACCCAGTACTTC

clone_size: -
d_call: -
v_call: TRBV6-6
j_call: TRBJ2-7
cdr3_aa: CASSYAGYEQYF
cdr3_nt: TGTGCCAGCAGTTATGCTGGCTACGAGCAGTACTTC

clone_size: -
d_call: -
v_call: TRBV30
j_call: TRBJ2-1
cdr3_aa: CAWSALAAYNEQFF
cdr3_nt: TGTGCCTGGAGTGCCTTAGCGGCCTACAATGAGCAGTTCTTC

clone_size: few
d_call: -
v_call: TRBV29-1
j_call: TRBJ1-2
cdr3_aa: CSGYWDYGYTF
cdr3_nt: TGCAGCGGTTACTGGGACTATGGCTACACCTTC

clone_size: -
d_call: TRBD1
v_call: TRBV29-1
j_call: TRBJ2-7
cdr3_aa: CSARDSAYEQYF
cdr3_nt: TGCAGCGCCCGGGACAGCGCCTACGAGCAGTACTTC

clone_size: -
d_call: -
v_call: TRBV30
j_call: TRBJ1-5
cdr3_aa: CAWSKGLGQPQHF
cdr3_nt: TGTGCCTGGAGTAAGGGATTGGGTCAGCCCCAGCATTTT

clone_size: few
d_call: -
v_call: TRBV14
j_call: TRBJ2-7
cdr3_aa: CASSQDLSGVYEQYF
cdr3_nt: TGTGCCAGCAGCCAAGATCTGAGCGGTGTCTACGAGCAGTACTTC

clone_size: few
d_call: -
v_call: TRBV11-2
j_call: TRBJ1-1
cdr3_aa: CASSLDRRGRAFF
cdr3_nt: TGTGCCAGCAGCTTAGATAGGAGGGGACGGGCTTTCTTT

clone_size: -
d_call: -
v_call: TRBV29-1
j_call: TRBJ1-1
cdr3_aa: CSVEGHPNTEAFF
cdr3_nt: TGCAGCGTCGAGGGACATCCGAACACTGAAGCTTTCTTT

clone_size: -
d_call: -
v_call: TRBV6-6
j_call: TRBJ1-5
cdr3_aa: CASSYGVNQPQHF
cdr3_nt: TGTGCCAGCAGTTACGGTGTCAATCAGCCCCAGCATTTT

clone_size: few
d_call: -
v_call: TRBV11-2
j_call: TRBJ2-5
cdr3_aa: CASSLGTQETQYF
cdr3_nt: TGTGCCAGCAGCTTAGGGACACAAGAGACCCAGTACTTC

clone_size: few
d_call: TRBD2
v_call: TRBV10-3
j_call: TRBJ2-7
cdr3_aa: CAISRSAGGFSYEQYF
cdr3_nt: TGTGCCATCTCCCGTTCAGCGGGGGGGTTTTCCTACGAGCAGTACTTC

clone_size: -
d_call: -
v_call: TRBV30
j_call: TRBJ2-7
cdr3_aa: CAWSWGSSYEQYF
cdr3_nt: TGTGCCTGGAGTTGGGGAAGCTCCTACGAGCAGTACTTC

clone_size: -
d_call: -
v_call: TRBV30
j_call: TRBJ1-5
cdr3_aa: CAWSRTSQPQHF
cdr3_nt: TGTGCCTGGAGCCGAACCTCTCAGCCCCAGCATTTT

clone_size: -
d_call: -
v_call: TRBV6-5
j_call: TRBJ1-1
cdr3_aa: CASSYVNTEAFF
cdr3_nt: TGTGCCAGCAGTTACGTGAACACTGAAGCTTTCTTT